This is a list of T cell receptor beta chains from one sample in a study of blood T cells in healthy people across ages. Each CDR3 protein is one row after TCRdb ran MiXCR on the 5' RACE reads. Of around 1.1 million distinct CDR3 sequences in the sample, 35% to 40% were seen once. The sample comprised blood. Receptors originate from a man aged 18 to 30 in good health. CDR3s include the opening cysteine and the closing phenylalanine or tryptophan. Each record gives: D gene, J gene, V gene, clone size, CDR3 protein, CDR3 DNA. D genes are given only for firm matches. The listing skips clone size in some rows; elsewhere it reads once, few, many or a size class.

NA TRBJ2-3 TRBV3-1 NA CASSRAQGKDTQYF TGTGCCAGCAGCCGCGCACAGGGAAAAGATACGCAGTATTTT
NA TRBJ2-3 TRBV7-2 NA CASSPGLDPSTDTQYF TGTGCCAGCAGCCCCGGACTTGATCCTAGCACAGATACGCAGTATTTT
NA TRBJ2-4 TRBV5-1 few CASSLPSTGGLVQYF TGCGCCAGCAGCTTGCCCTCCACCGGCGGCCTCGTTCAGTACTTC
NA TRBJ1-2 TRBV4-1 NA CASSQRPGDGYTF TGCGCCAGCAGCCAAAGACCCGGGGACGGCTACACCTTC
NA TRBJ2-1 TRBV10-3 NA CAISLPRSRTAESSYNEQFF TGTGCCATCAGTCTTCCCCGCAGTCGGACCGCAGAAAGCTCCTACAATGAGCAGTTCTTC
NA TRBJ2-7 TRBV30 many CASGQGSYEQYF TGTGCCAGCGGGCAGGGATCCTACGAGCAGTACTTC
NA TRBJ2-1 TRBV5-6 NA CASSPGGFGYNEQFF TGTGCCAGCAGCCCAGGGGGGTTCGGGTACAATGAGCAGTTCTTC
TRBD1 TRBJ2-2 TRBV10-3 NA CAILGQGNTGELFF TGTGCCATCCTTGGACAGGGGAACACCGGGGAGCTGTTTTTT
TRBD1 TRBJ1-1 TRBV6-2/TRBV6-3 NA CASSRHRDSLNTEAFF TGTGCCAGCAGCCGCCACCGGGACAGTCTGAACACTGAAGCTTTCTTT
TRBD1 TRBJ2-1 TRBV6-2/TRBV6-3 NA CASRGVTTGVNEQFF TGTGCCAGCAGGGGGGTGACTACAGGGGTCAATGAGCAGTTCTTC
TRBD2 TRBJ2-3 TRBV4-2 NA CASSQDPCPTSGGADTQYF TGTGCCAGCAGCCAAGATCCCTGCCCGACTAGCGGGGGGGCAGATACGCAGTATTTT
NA TRBJ1-6 TRBV14 NA CASSPMRVIGSPLHF TGTGCCAGCAGCCCCATGAGAGTAATCGGTTCACCCCTCCACTTT
NA TRBJ2-2 TRBV6-5 NA CASSYSPTGSTGELFF TGTGCCAGCAGTTACTCCCCGACAGGATCCACCGGGGAGCTGTTTTTT
TRBD1 TRBJ2-2 TRBV2 NA CASSADRVGTGELFF TGTGCCAGCAGCGCCGACAGGGTAGGGACCGGGGAGCTGTTTTTT
NA TRBJ2-3 TRBV7-2 NA CASSLDRATTDTQYF TGTGCCAGCAGCTTAGATCGGGCTACCACAGATACGCAGTATTTT
TRBD1 TRBJ2-1 TRBV4-1 NA CASSQAPKQGAYGNEQFF TGCGCCAGCAGCCAAGCACCGAAACAGGGGGCGTACGGCAATGAGCAGTTCTTC
TRBD1 TRBJ2-1 TRBV10-3 NA CAISPGGASYNEQFF TGTGCCATCAGTCCAGGGGGCGCCTCCTACAATGAGCAGTTCTTC
NA TRBJ2-5 TRBV27 NA CASSGLFDFKSGETQYF TGTGCCAGCAGTGGGCTCTTCGATTTTAAGAGTGGAGAGACCCAGTACTTC
NA TRBJ2-1 TRBV27 many CASSFGSSYNEQFF TGTGCCAGCAGTTTCGGCAGCTCCTACAATGAGCAGTTCTTC
NA TRBJ1-1 TRBV28 NA CASSLPGRQNTEAFF TGTGCCAGCAGTCTGCCTGGCCGACAGAACACTGAAGCTTTCTTT
NA TRBJ1-4 TRBV9 few CASSVTGDNEKLFF TGTGCCAGCAGCGTGACAGGAGATAATGAAAAACTGTTTTTT
TRBD2 TRBJ2-2 TRBV9 NA CASSVDGGKGTGELFF TGTGCCAGCAGCGTAGACGGGGGGAAGGGGACCGGGGAGCTGTTTTTT
NA TRBJ2-1 TRBV7-2 few CASSRVGLYSDEQFF TGTGCCAGCAGCCGTGTGGGGCTATACTCCGATGAGCAGTTCTTC
NA TRBJ1-4 TRBV6-5 few CASSPAGATNEKLFF TGTGCCAGCAGTCCAGCCGGTGCAACTAATGAAAAACTGTTTTTT
NA TRBJ2-2 TRBV7-3 once CASSPYGNTGELFF TGTGCCAGCAGCCCCTATGGGAACACCGGGGAGCTGTTTTTT